Sequencing of this TCR beta chain was carried out in a study of siplizumab effects on memory and regulatory T cells. Study-wide points: The naive T cell population seemed more diverse than memory cells and seemed a major contributor to the alloresponse. Siplizumab produced a significant drop in alloreactive sequences attributable to unstimulated CD4+ memory cells.

The study assayed roughly 91,000 TCR templates per sample. Method: immunoSEQ multiplex PCR; TCRdb's copy keeps in-frame clones and lacks some. The table lists over 100,000 clones, about 94% of them singletons. The CDR3 spans 14 residues. Germline V gives CDR1 MNHNY, CDR2 SVGAGI (reference sequence). V gave up 7 bases and J gave up 5 bases; unmatched junction bases: 7. About this clone itself: Its antigen is unknown.

This clonotype was obtained from a human donor in good health. The chain recombines TRBV6-6 with TRBJ2-1; 8 nucleotides agree with TRBD1. Sequencing input: CD4+ T cells sorted from blood. In nucleotides, the CDR3 is TGTGCCAGCATCGGTCAGGGGGCTAACAATGAGCAGTTCTTC. This translates into CASIGQGANNEQFF.